The 30 T cell receptor beta chains given below trace back to one sample, sequenced in a study of blood T cell repertoires in COVID-19. TCRdb's table, derived via immunoSEQ multiplex PCR, lists solely in-frame clones and lacks some. Altogether a few hundred thousand clones are present, roughly 84% being singletons, with the ten largest covering roughly 3.2%. Sequencing input: PBMCs or T cells enriched from blood (not recorded which). The receptors were sampled from a man in his forties or fifties who had recovered from COVID-19.

V gene TRBV30 combines with J gene TRBJ2-1; TRBD2 aligns across 8 bases. There are 16 residues in the CDR3. V lost 0 bases to trimming and J lost 2 bases; unmatched junction nucleotides: 6. Germline CDR1 GTSNPN, CDR2 SVGIG (reference sequence). CDR3 loop: CAWSVSGGAPYNEQFF. The CDR3 DNA is TGTGCCTGGAGTGTAAGCGGGGGAGCGCCCTACAATGAGCAGTTCTTC.

The CDR3 is CAIAHPSGGTDTQYF. Written as DNA, the CDR3 is TGTGCCATCGCCCACCCTAGCGGCGGCACAGATACGCAGTATTTT. This chain links TRBV10-3 with TRBJ2-3, with 7 bases matching TRBD2. J lost 1 base, V lost 8 bases, and 9 bases had no gene match. Germline V gene lookup returns CDR1 ENHRY and CDR2 SYGVKD. The CDR3 consists of 15 residues.

This clone showed up just once. The chain combines TRBV25-1 with TRBJ2-1; 7 bases match TRBD2. This CDR3 is 12 amino acids long. CDR1 and CDR2 from the germline V gene are MGHDK and SYGVNS. V dropped 1 base and J dropped 12; count of bases not matched to a gene: 3. The CDR3 bases are TGTGCCAGCAGTGAATCGGGAGGAGGGCAGTTCTTC. Protein product: CASSESGGGQFF.

J is TRBJ2-7 and V is TRBV3-1 (or the pseudogene TRBV3-2); the D gene is possibly TRBD1 (9 bases). V was shortened by 0 bases and J by 0 bases, with 18 bases between the two germline ends. This CDR3 spans 18 amino acids. Germline assignment: CDR1 LGHDT and CDR2 YNNKEL (reference sequence). CDR3 in DNA: TGTGCCAGCAGCCAAGATCCCCGGGGGGGACAGGGCTCCTACGAGCAGTACTTC. Its protein product is CASSQDPRGGQGSYEQYF.

The rearrangement uses TRBV27 and TRBJ1-6; the D gene is possibly TRBD1 (5 bases). Trimming pared 2 bases from V and 9 bases from J, leaving 14 bases between. Germline assignment: CDR1 MNHEY and CDR2 SMNVEV (reference sequence). There are 15 residues in the CDR3. The DNA for the CDR3 is TGTGCCAGCAGTTTAAGGGGACTGGGTAGTTCACCCCTCCACTTT. Encoded protein: CASSLRGLGSSPLHF.

The genes are TRBV19 and TRBJ2-1; 7 nucleotides agree with TRBD2. V trimming: 5 bases; J trimming: 5 bases; junction bases outside the gene matches: 9. Germline V gene lookup returns CDR1 LNHDA and CDR2 SQIVND (reference sequence). The CDR3 loop spans 15 amino acids. The CDR3 is CASSLPPSGNNEQFF. The CDR3 DNA follows: TGTGCCAGTAGTCTCCCCCCTAGCGGAAACAATGAGCAGTTCTTC.

This clone was detected once. This chain links TRBV11-2 with TRBJ2-7, with 11 bases matching TRBD2. The CDR3 runs to 17 residues. V lost 3 bases, J lost 0 bases, and 7 bases stayed unmatched. Germline-derived CDR1 and CDR2 are SGHAT and FQNNGV. CDR3 DNA: TGTGCCAGCAGCTTCTCTAGCGGGAGGACGGGCTCCTACGAGCAGTACTTC. As protein: CASSFSSGRTGSYEQYF.

The chain carries TRBV29-1 and TRBJ2-4; TRBD1 might be the D (6 bases). Trimming left V 6 bases short and J 9 bases short, with 15 bases between. The CDR3 totals 12 residues. Germline lookup yields CDR1 SQVTM and CDR2 ANQGSEA. The CDR3 DNA sequence: TGCAGCGTGGACCAAGGGGGAAGCATTCAGTACTTC. It encodes CSVDQGGSIQYF.

This clone was counted once. The chain combines TRBV7-2 with TRBJ1-2; TRBD1 might be the D (5 bases). The CDR3 contains 15 residues. V was clipped by 1 base and J by 4 bases, with 13 bases between them. Germline values: CDR1 SGHTA, CDR2 FQGNSA. CDR3 amino acids: CASSLESDTVYGYTF. CDR3 nucleotides: TGTGCCAGCAGCTTAGAATCGGACACCGTCTATGGCTACACCTTC.

The chain couples TRBV29-1 to TRBJ2-7; D call uncertain. The germline gives CDR1 SQVTM, CDR2 ANQGSEA. Deletions cut 2 bases from V and 4 bases from J, with 9 bases between. The CDR3 loop spans 12 amino acids. CDR3 loop: CSVENSWYEQYF. The DNA for the CDR3 is TGCAGCGTTGAAAACTCGTGGTACGAGCAGTACTTC.

V usage is TRBV6-5 and J usage is TRBJ1-5; the D gene is possibly TRBD1 (6 bases). CDR1 MNHEY and CDR2 SVGAGI come from the germline V gene. Trimming shortened V by 4 bases and J by 2 bases, and 15 bases separated the two germline ends. The CDR3 consists of 16 residues. The CDR3 DNA reads TGTGCCAGCAGTTGGCGAGGGGGTGTTCGCAATCAGCCCCAGCATTTT. Amino acid sequence: CASSWRGGVRNQPQHF.

The chain recombines TRBV5-1 with TRBJ2-3, with a weak D call TRBD1 (5 bases). Germline CDR1 is SGHRS and CDR2 is YFSETQ. Trimming left V 5 bases short and J 6 bases short, with 10 bases between. The CDR3 totals 12 residues. The CDR3 loop is CASRTEADTQYF. In DNA form, the CDR3 reads TGCGCCAGCAGGACAGAGGCGGATACGCAGTATTTT.

This clone occurred a few times. CDR3 sequence reads: CASSVRTGELFF. The CDR3 region has the DNA TGTGCCAGCAGCGTACGGACCGGGGAGCTGTTTTTT. This rearrangement joins TRBV9 to TRBJ2-2; no definite D call. Trimming removed 1 base at V and 5 bases at J, with 3 bases between. The length of the CDR3 is 12 residues. Germline values: CDR1 SGDLS, CDR2 YYNGEE.

The chain has TRBV3-1 (or the pseudogene TRBV3-2) and TRBJ1-2; 7 nucleotides align to TRBD1. The germline V gene has CDR1 LGHDT and CDR2 YNNKEL (reference sequence). The CDR3 is 13 residues long. The V and J ends lost 1 base and 7 bases, in that order; junction bases with no gene match: 3. CDR3 region: CASSQASGGGYTF. For the CDR3, the DNA is TGTGCCAGCAGCCAAGCTTCAGGGGGTGGCTACACCTTC.

The V and J genes are TRBV7-8 and TRBJ2-1, with 8 bases identical to TRBD2. The CDR3 extends over 14 amino acids. V lost 4 bases to trimming and J lost 8 bases; unmatched junction nucleotides: 7. Per germline, CDR1 SGHVS and CDR2 FQNEAQ. The CDR3: CASSSPGLGDEQFF. The CDR3 nucleotides read TGTGCCAGCAGCTCCCCGGGACTAGGGGATGAGCAGTTCTTC. Based on the CDR3 plus reference TRBV7-8 and TRBJ2-1, the full variable domain is GAGVSQSPRYKVAKRGQDVALRCDPISGHVSLFWYQQALGQGPEFLTYFQNEAQLDKSGLPSDRFFAERPEGSVSTLKIQRTQQEDSAVYLCASSSPGLGDEQFFGPGTRLTVL.

The CDR3 DNA is TGTGCCAGCAGTCCCCTGGCTCAGGGTGGCACCATATATTTT. Translation gives CASSPLAQGGTIYF. The chain links TRBV6-5 to TRBJ1-3, with D tentatively TRBD1 (5 bases). Germline lookup yields CDR1 MNHEY and CDR2 SVGAGI. There are 14 residues in the CDR3. Trimming cost V 5 bases and J 9 bases, with 17 bases left between them.

The chain employs TRBV28 and TRBJ1-5, with D tentatively TRBD1 (6 bases). The CDR3 is 14 residues long. The V gene's germline CDR1 is MDHEN and CDR2 SYDVKM. V lost 3 bases, J lost 5 bases, and 11 bases lay in between. The CDR3 DNA reads as TGTGCCAGCAGTTTCTTGGACAGCTATCAGCCCCAGCATTTT. It is translated as CASSFLDSYQPQHF.

This chain connects TRBV12-5 to TRBJ2-3; D remains unclear. Germline lookup yields CDR1 LGHNT and CDR2 FRNRAP. The CDR3 sequence is 12 residues long. Trimming took off 5 bases at V and 6 bases at J, with 9 bases between the two ends. The CDR3: CASGPPGDTQYF. The CDR3, as DNA: TGTGCTAGTGGTCCCCCGGGTGATACGCAGTATTTT.

The chain combines TRBV9 with TRBJ2-4; 8 bases align to TRBD1. The germline CDR1 and CDR2 sequences are SGDLS and YYNGEE. V lost 0 bases, J lost 7 bases, and 6 bases stayed unmatched. CDR3 length: 15 residues. The CDR3 DNA reads TGTGCCAGCAGCGTAGCCGCAGGGGGCAGGAACATTCAGTACTTC. Translating gives CASSVAAGGRNIQYF.

The CDR3 loop is CASSLASATFSNQPQHF. CDR3 sequence (DNA): TGTGCCAGCAGCTTAGCAAGCGCTACCTTTAGCAATCAGCCCCAGCATTTT. This chain joins TRBV7-8 and TRBJ1-5; no reliable D call. Deletions cut 0 bases from V and 0 bases from J, with 12 bases between. The V gene's germline CDR1 is SGHVS and CDR2 FQNEAQ. There are 17 residues in the CDR3.

V usage is TRBV9 and J usage is TRBJ1-2, with D maybe TRBD1 (6 bases). In germline, CDR1 is SGDLS, CDR2 YYNGEE. With 1 base removed from V and 4 bases from J, the gap between germline ends came to 14 bases. This CDR3 region has 15 residues. This CDR3 is CASSVNTGQTYGYTF. In DNA, the CDR3 is TGTGCCAGCAGCGTAAACACAGGACAGACCTATGGCTACACCTTC.

The chain is built from TRBV7-8 and TRBJ2-2; TRBD2 aligns across 7 bases. Germline values: CDR1 SGHVS, CDR2 FQNEAQ. The CDR3 consists of 18 residues. Trimming cost V 0 bases and J 8 bases; bases outside gene matches: 15. The CDR3 here is CASSLAGIGLGRPGELFF. The DNA for the CDR3 is TGTGCCAGCAGCTTAGCGGGGATTGGACTAGGTCGACCGGGGGAGCTGTTTTTT.

This chain links TRBV7-9 with TRBJ1-6; D gene unclear. The V gene lost 0 bases and the J gene lost 0 bases, with 9 bases spanning the gap. Germline V lookup: CDR1 SEHNR, CDR2 FQNEAQ (reference sequence). The CDR3 contains 17 residues. The CDR3 protein is CASSLATGSSYNSPLHF. The CDR3 nucleotides read TGTGCCAGCAGCTTAGCGACGGGTAGCTCCTATAATTCACCCCTCCACTTT.

This chain uses TRBV30 with TRBJ2-2, with D possibly matching TRBD1 (6 bases). The CDR3 is 12 amino acids. V gave up 7 bases and J gave up 4 bases, with 10 bases separating them. From germline, CDR1 is GTSNPN and CDR2 SVGIG (reference sequence). CDR3: CAYRASTGELFF. In DNA form, the CDR3 reads TGTGCCTACAGGGCCAGCACCGGGGAGCTGTTTTTT.

J is TRBJ2-7 and V is TRBV25-1, with TRBD1 identical over 7 bases. CDR3 size: 14 residues. J gave up 2 bases and V 3 bases, and 4 bases lay outside the gene matches. Germline assignment: CDR1 MGHDK and CDR2 SYGVNS. CDR3 sequence: CASSEWDSPYEQYF. CDR3 in DNA: TGTGCCAGCAGTGAGTGGGACAGTCCCTACGAGCAGTACTTC.

This clone has just one count. V is TRBV19 and J is TRBJ1-5; D remains unclear. Germline V gives CDR1 LNHDA, CDR2 SQIVND (reference sequence). The CDR3 extends over 13 amino acids. V lost 4 bases and J lost 3, with 7 bases in between. CDR3: CASSTQINQPQHF. DNA for the CDR3: TGTGCCAGTAGTACACAGATCAATCAGCCCCAGCATTTT.

The rearrangement links TRBV7-2 to TRBJ2-7; perhaps TRBD1 as D (5 bases). The germline gives CDR1 SGHTA, CDR2 FQGNSA. The germline V and J ends were trimmed by 5 bases and 5 bases, with 19 bases remaining between them. The CDR3 is made up of 15 amino acids. The CDR3 reads CASSQGEGKGHEQYF. The CDR3 region has the DNA TGTGCCAGCAGCCAAGGCGAAGGAAAGGGGCACGAGCAGTACTTC.

CDR3 residues: CASSLAGRIEAFF. The CDR3 nucleotides read TGTGCCAGCAGCTTAGCAGGTCGGATTGAAGCTTTCTTT. V and J are TRBV13 and TRBJ1-1; no reliable D call. The CDR3 extends over 13 amino acids. Trimming took off 1 base at V and 7 bases at J, with 10 bases between the two ends. Germline assignment: CDR1 PRHDT and CDR2 FYEKMQ (reference sequence).

J is TRBJ2-7 and V is TRBV5-1; 10 bases match TRBD2. Germline trimming cut 2 bases from V and 4 bases from J; bases unmatched to any gene: 9. This CDR3 has 16 amino acids. Germline assignment: CDR1 SGHRS and CDR2 YFSETQ. Written as DNA, the CDR3 is TGCGCCAGCAGCTTAGGGCCTAGCGGGAGTTTTTACGAGCAGTACTTC. This sequence encodes CASSLGPSGSFYEQYF.

CDR3: CASSLGPSHEQFF. CDR3 coding DNA: TGTGCCAGCAGTTTAGGGCCGAGCCATGAGCAGTTCTTC. The chain carries TRBV27 and TRBJ2-1; D gene uncertain. CDR1 MNHEY and CDR2 SMNVEV come from the germline V gene (reference sequence). The CDR3 has 13 amino acids. The V end was cut by 2 bases, the J end by 8 bases, with 10 bases between.